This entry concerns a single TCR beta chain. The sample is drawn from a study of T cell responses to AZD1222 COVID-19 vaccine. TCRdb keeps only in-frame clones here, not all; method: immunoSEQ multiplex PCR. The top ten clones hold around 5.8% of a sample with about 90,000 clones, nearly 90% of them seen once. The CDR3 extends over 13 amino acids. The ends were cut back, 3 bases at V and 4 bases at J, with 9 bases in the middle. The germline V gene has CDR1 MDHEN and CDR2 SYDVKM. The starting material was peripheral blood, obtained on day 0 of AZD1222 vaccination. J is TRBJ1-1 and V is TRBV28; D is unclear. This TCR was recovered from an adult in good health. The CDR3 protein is CASSFPQSTEAFF. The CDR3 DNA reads TGTGCCAGCAGTTTTCCACAGTCCACTGAAGCTTTCTTT. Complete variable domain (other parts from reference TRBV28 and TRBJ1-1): DVKVTQSSRYLVKRTGEKVFLECVQDMDHENMFWYRQDPGLGLRLIYFSYDVKMKEKGDIPEGYSVSREKKERFSLILESASTNQTSMYLCASSFPQSTEAFFGQGTRLTVV.